This T cell receptor (beta chain) appears in the sequencing data of a study of T cells in tumors and immune-related adverse events (dated by TCRdb to the early 2020s). Trimming leaves V shorter by 2 bases and J shorter by 4 bases, with the junction holding 4 bases beyond the gene matches. The CDR3, from cysteine to phenylalanine, totals 15 residues. Kept here is only the CDR3 DNA, which spans 45 bases and is read in frame from base 1. CDR1 and CDR2, looked up from the germline V gene, are MDHEN and SYDVKM. To note about this clone: Its antigen is still unknown. Base qualities are missing; no much larger clone stands one base away.

The TCR beta locus was amplified and sequenced using the immunoSEQ assay, from which bulk TCR Vbeta CDR3 data were obtained. The published analysis was carried out like this. CDR3s were excluded if they were non-productive, were shorter than 7 amino acids, or did not start with C or end with F/W. Analysis was restricted to specimens with at least 1000 reads, and each clonotype was defined at the amino acid level. To compute clonality, Pielou's evenness was subtracted from 1. Library sizes were equalized by abundance-weighted random subsampling with replacement, repeated 100 times to report 95% confidence intervals. The Morisita overlap index was used to quantify repertoire overlap, and for each specimen the top 40 clones were checked for overlap with the irAE. Not all clones reach the TCRdb copy of this immuneACCESS table, which keeps in-frame sequences only. Checked studies attribute under half of the gap to unresolved V genes and leave the rest unexplained. From that table come the V and J calls and clone size; the DNA was used to work out D and trimming. Across this sample there are roughly 20,000 clones, with under 95% seen only once. The ten largest make up roughly 1.3% of the sample.

The treatment or condition label corresponds to: nivolumab (PD-1 blockade) given before sampling. The DNeasy Blood and Tissue Kit was used to extract DNA from formalin-fixed paraffin-embedded specimens. The receptor's source is a female donor with metastatic renal cell carcinoma. The chain is made from TRBV28 and TRBJ2-7, with 11 central nucleotides matching TRBD2. Source: lymph node tissue, taken from a patient treated with anti-PD-1 therapy. The CDR3 protein is CASSLQLAGGYEQYF. The nucleotide sequence reads as follows: TGTGCCAGCAGTTTACAGCTAGCGGGGGGATACGAGCAGTACTTC.